The clone carrying this T cell receptor beta chain appeared a few times. These data come from a study of blood T cell repertoires in COVID-19. Repertoires were generated with immunoSEQ multiplex PCR, while TCRdb's copy carries only in-frame clones and drops some. The table lists approximately 190,000 clones, 84% of them singletons. The receptor comes from a woman aged 65 to 85 with active or convalescent COVID-19. The sequenced sample consisted of peripheral blood.

For the CDR3, the DNA is TGTGCCAGCAGCTCAACTCGGACTAGTCTCGCCTACTTC. Its translation: CASSSTRTSLAYF. This rearrangement joins TRBV5-6 to TRBJ2-7; 7 bases line up with TRBD2. The V gene end was trimmed by 3 bases and the J gene end by 13 bases; junction bases not matched to a gene: 13. This CDR3 region has 13 residues. Per germline, CDR1 SGHDT and CDR2 YYEEEE.